This T cell receptor (beta chain) was sequenced for a study of blood T cells in healthy people across ages. With a J-beta primer mix and a sample-barcoded 5' primer, a second PCR ran about 7 to 11 cycles. TCRdb ran MiXCR on the 5' RACE reads and lists one entry per CDR3 protein. The table includes roughly 700,000 distinct CDR3 sequences, 20% to 30% detected once. Note on this clonotype: The antigen is not known.

Germline assignment: CDR1 DFQATT and CDR2 SNEGSKA (reference sequence). The CDR3 spans 12 residues. V was pared by 3 bases and J by 7 bases, with 1 base of the junction left unmatched. There were healthy Caucasian individuals from Russia, aged about 6 to 100, serving as donors. Study-level points and caveats: Naive and antigen-experienced cells could not be conclusively compared, given unsorted PBMCs.

The same data also went into a second study, on T cells of mothers and their children. This second report adds: Using about 1.5 ug per 15 ul, all extracted RNA underwent cDNA synthesis.

The specimen was blood. The sequence derives from a boy aged 10-17 years in good health. This sequence joins TRBV20-1 and TRBJ2-2; 8 bases are shared with TRBD2. CDR3 in amino acids: CSASGRVGELFF. CDR3 DNA: TGCAGTGCTAGCGGGAGGGTCGGGGAGCTGTTTTTT.